This paragraph reports one TCR beta chain. The target antigen is unknown. The source of the sample is a study of T cell responses to AZD1222 COVID-19 vaccine. Overall study findings and caveats: Donors in the cohort were predominantly white British and more often female, and clonal diversity was possibly underestimated. The study identified only five or six AZD1222 recipients as seropositive at baseline. Spike as a whole was targeted by vaccine-associated CD4 TCRs, dominant at 160-218 and 743-854.

Germline V gene data show CDR1 as SGHTA and CDR2 as FQGNSA. The CDR3 is made up of 14 amino acids. The ends lost 3 bases at V and 1 base at J; junction bases unmatched: 1. TCRdb's copy holds only in-frame clones and misses some; the assay was immunoSEQ multiplex PCR. The sample carries about 160,000 clones, 91% recorded once. The V and J genes are TRBV7-2 and TRBJ2-5; 8 positions agree with TRBD2. The material sequenced was peripheral blood, taken on day 0 of AZD1222 vaccination. The clonotype originates from an adult in good health. CDR3 coding DNA: TGTGCCAGCAGCTTCAGCGGGGGCCAAGAGACCCAGTACTTC. It yields the protein CASSFSGGQETQYF.